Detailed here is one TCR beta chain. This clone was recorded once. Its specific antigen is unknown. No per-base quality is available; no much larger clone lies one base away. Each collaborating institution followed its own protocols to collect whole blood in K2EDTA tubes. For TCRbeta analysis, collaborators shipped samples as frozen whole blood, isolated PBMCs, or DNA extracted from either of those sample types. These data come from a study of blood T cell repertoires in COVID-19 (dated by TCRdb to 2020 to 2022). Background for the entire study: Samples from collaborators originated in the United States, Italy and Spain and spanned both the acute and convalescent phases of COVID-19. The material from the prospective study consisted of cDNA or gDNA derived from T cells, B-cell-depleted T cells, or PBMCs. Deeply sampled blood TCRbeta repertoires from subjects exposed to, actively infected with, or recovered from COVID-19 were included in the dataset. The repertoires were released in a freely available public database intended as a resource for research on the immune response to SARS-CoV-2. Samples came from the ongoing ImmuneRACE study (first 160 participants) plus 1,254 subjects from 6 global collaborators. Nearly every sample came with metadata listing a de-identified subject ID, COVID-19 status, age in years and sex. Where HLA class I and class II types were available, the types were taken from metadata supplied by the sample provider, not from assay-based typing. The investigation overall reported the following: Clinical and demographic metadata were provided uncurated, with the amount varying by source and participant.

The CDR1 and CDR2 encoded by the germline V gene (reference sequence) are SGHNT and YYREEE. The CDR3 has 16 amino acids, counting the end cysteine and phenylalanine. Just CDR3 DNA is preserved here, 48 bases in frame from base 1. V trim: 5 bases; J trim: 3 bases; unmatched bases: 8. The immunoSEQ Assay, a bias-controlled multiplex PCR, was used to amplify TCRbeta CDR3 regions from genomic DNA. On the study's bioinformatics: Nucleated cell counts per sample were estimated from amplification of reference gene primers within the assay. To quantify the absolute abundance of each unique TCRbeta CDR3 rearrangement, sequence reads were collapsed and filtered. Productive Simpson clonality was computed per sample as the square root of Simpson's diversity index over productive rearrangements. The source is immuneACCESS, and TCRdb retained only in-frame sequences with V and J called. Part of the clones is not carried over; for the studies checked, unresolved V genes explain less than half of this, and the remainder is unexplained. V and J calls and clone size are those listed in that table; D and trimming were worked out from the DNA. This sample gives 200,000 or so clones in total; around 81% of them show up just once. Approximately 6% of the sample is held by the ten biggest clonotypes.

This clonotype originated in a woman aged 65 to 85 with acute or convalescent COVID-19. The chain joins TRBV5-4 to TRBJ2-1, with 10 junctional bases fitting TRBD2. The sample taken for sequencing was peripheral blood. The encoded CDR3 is CASSQGVAGGYNEQFF. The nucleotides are TGTGCCAGCAGTCAAGGGGTAGCGGGAGGCTACAATGAGCAGTTCTTC.